This entry lists 29 T cell receptor beta chains sequenced from one sample in a study of cytomegalovirus exposure and HLA in healthy donors. The PCR made use of 60 Vbeta and 13 Jbeta primers. Produced via immunoSEQ multiplex PCR; TCRdb's table is partial and in-frame only. The sample records 150,000 to 200,000 clones, roughly 79% being singletons. The sample consisted of PBMCs. All receptors come from a woman between 35 and 50 years old in good health and CMV-seronegative.

This clone was picked up one time. This chain uses TRBV7-9 with TRBJ2-5, with D uncertain. Germline CDR1 SEHNR, CDR2 FQNEAQ (reference sequence). The CDR3 has 12 residues. V was trimmed by 5 bases and J by 4 bases, leaving 8 bases between them. This CDR3 reads CASSPTGETQYF. DNA for the CDR3: TGTGCCAGCAGCCCCACGGGAGAGACCCAGTACTTC.

This chain connects TRBV9 to TRBJ2-3, with D uncertain. The CDR3 has 12 residues. Germline lookup yields CDR1 SGDLS and CDR2 YYNGEE. V was shortened by 7 bases and J by 0 bases, with 6 bases between the two germline ends. CDR3 loop: CASSGSTDTQYF. As DNA, the CDR3 is TGTGCCAGCTCCGGGAGCACAGATACGCAGTATTTT.

J is TRBJ1-5 and V is TRBV14; D call uncertain. The germline CDR1 and CDR2 sequences are SGHDN and FVKESK. The CDR3 consists of 16 residues. The V gene lost 4 bases and the J gene lost 2 bases, with 15 bases spanning the gap. Here the CDR3 DNA reads TGTGCCAGCAGCCCCGCCAGGTTGATGGGCAATCAGCCCCAGCATTTT. This sequence encodes CASSPARLMGNQPQHF.

The rearrangement uses TRBV27 and TRBJ2-1, with TRBD2 matching 11 bases. In germline, CDR1 is MNHEY, CDR2 SMNVEV (reference sequence). This CDR3 has 16 residues. With V trimmed by 3 bases and J by 6 bases, 7 bases remained unmatched. The CDR3 loop reads CASSFALTSGVNEQFF. The DNA for the CDR3 is TGTGCCAGCAGTTTTGCGCTGACTAGCGGGGTCAATGAGCAGTTCTTC.

V usage is TRBV28 and J usage is TRBJ1-5; D unclear. CDR3 length: 13 residues. V was trimmed by 7 bases and J by 3 bases, leaving 10 bases between them. Germline assignment: CDR1 MDHEN and CDR2 SYDVKM. CDR3 bases: TGTGCCAGCACTAACTCCCCCAATCAGCCCCAGCATTTT. Translated: CASTNSPNQPQHF.

This chain connects TRBV5-1 to TRBJ2-5; the D gene is possibly TRBD2 (6 bases). The CDR3 extends over 14 amino acids. V was pared by 0 bases and J by 5 bases, with 11 bases between. Germline V gene lookup returns CDR1 SGHRS and CDR2 YFSETQ. The CDR3 sequence is CASSLAPGVETQYF. In DNA, the CDR3 is TGCGCCAGCAGCTTGGCACCGGGGGTGGAGACCCAGTACTTC.

The chain links TRBV27 to TRBJ2-5, with TRBD2 matching 8 bases. Trimming cost V 5 bases and J 5 bases; bases outside gene matches: 16. Germline CDR1 reads MNHEY; CDR2 reads SMNVEV (reference sequence). CDR3 size: 17 residues. The CDR3 sequence is CASSPLPGTSLAETQYF. The CDR3 bases are TGTGCCAGCAGTCCACTCCCTGGGACTAGTTTAGCTGAGACCCAGTACTTC.

On this clone: The CDR3 does not end in the conserved phenylalanine or tryptophan, so this is likely a read error. The rearrangement uses TRBV5-1 and TRBJ1-2, with 8 bases identical to TRBD1. V shed 0 bases, J shed 2 bases, and the junction held 6 bases outside the gene matches. Germline CDR1 SGHRS, CDR2 YFSETQ. This CDR3 comprises 16 residues. In DNA form, the CDR3 reads TGCGCCAGCAGCTTGGAGACGACAGGGGCGAACTATGGCTACACCCTC. Encoded protein: CASSLETTGANYGYTL.

The CDR3 sequence: CASSYLIAGGEDEQFF. The CDR3 nucleotides read TGTGCCAGCAGTTACCTTATAGCGGGAGGCGAGGATGAGCAGTTCTTC. V usage is TRBV6-5 and J usage is TRBJ2-1, with 10 bases that match TRBD2. V trimming: 2 bases; J trimming: 8 bases; junction bases outside the gene matches: 9. The CDR3 totals 16 residues. Germline CDR1 and CDR2: MNHEY and SVGAGI.

This clone was recorded once. This chain connects TRBV7-9 to TRBJ2-7, with no clear D. This CDR3 region has 15 residues. Germline CDR1 SEHNR, CDR2 FQNEAQ (reference sequence). Trimming cost V 1 base and J 3 bases, with 13 bases left between them. CDR3 in amino acids: CASSLDIGRGYEQYF. In nucleotides, the CDR3 is TGTGCCAGCAGCTTAGACATCGGCAGAGGCTACGAGCAGTACTTC.

V gene TRBV29-1 combines with J gene TRBJ2-7; the match to TRBD1 covers 9 bases. This CDR3 has 13 amino acids. Trimming took 4 bases from V and 3 from J; bases not matched to a gene: 4. Germline CDR1 reads SQVTM; CDR2 reads ANQGSEA. CDR3 residues: CSVGQGGDYEQYF. CDR3 in DNA: TGCAGCGTTGGACAGGGGGGGGACTACGAGCAGTACTTC.

This chain connects TRBV2 to TRBJ2-3; D possibly corresponds to TRBD2 (6 bases). V was pared by 7 bases and J by 6 bases, with 11 bases between. CDR3 size: 12 residues. Germline lookup yields CDR1 SNHLY and CDR2 FYNNEI. The CDR3 nucleotides are TGTGCCAGCACGGGAGCGCCGGATACGCAGTATTTT. This translates into CASTGAPDTQYF.

This clone was found a few times. V and J are TRBV6-1 and TRBJ2-3; D not resolved. Between the trimmed V and J ends, which lost 1 base and 5 bases, there was a span of 13 bases. The CDR3 is made up of 15 amino acids. CDR1 and CDR2 (germline): MNHNS, SASEGT. DNA of the CDR3: TGTGCCAGCAGTGAAGGGTCCCGCGGAGTAGATACGCAGTATTTT. It translates to CASSEGSRGVDTQYF.

The chain recombines TRBV6-6 with TRBJ2-7, with 9 bases aligning to TRBD1. The CDR3 spans 12 residues. V lost 10 bases, J lost 5 bases, and 6 bases stayed unmatched. Per germline, CDR1 MNHNY and CDR2 SVGAGI (reference sequence). CDR3 DNA: TGTGCCACCCGGGACAGGGTTAACGAGCAGTACTTC. This codes for CATRDRVNEQYF.

The genes are TRBV6-6 and TRBJ1-1; D might be TRBD1 (6 bases). V shed 6 bases and J shed 0 bases, with 14 bases lying between them. The CDR3 runs 15 residues. Germline values: CDR1 MNHNY, CDR2 SVGAGI (reference sequence). CDR3 DNA: TGTGCCAGCAGACTATCGGACAGCGTGAACACTGAAGCTTTCTTT. Amino acids: CASRLSDSVNTEAFF.

The CDR3 DNA is TGTGCCAGCAGTTACTCTTCTAGCGGGGGCACCGGGGAGCTGTTTTTT. It is translated as CASSYSSSGGTGELFF. The gene calls are TRBV6-5 and TRBJ2-2; 10 positions match TRBD2. There are 16 residues in the CDR3. The V segment lost 0 bases and the J segment 4 bases; nucleotides outside the gene matches: 2. Germline-derived CDR1 and CDR2 are MNHEY and SVGAGI.

This chain connects TRBV10-3 to TRBJ2-5, with 8 bases that match TRBD2. In germline, CDR1 is ENHRY, CDR2 SYGVKD. V gave up 4 bases and J gave up 5 bases; unmatched junction bases: 6. CDR3 length: 14 amino acids. The CDR3 DNA is TGTGCCATCAGTGTAGCGGGGCCCAGCGAGACCCAGTACTTC. As protein: CAISVAGPSETQYF.

This clone was counted between two and nine times. V usage is TRBV6-1 and J usage is TRBJ2-7; D possibly corresponds to TRBD1 (5 bases). V was shortened by 6 bases and J by 4 bases, with 19 bases between the two germline ends. The CDR3 consists of 15 residues. Germline V gives CDR1 MNHNS, CDR2 SASEGT. The CDR3 loop is CASSRNRFSRYEQYF. The CDR3 coding sequence is TGTGCCAGCAGCCGAAACAGGTTTTCTCGATACGAGCAGTACTTC.

V gene TRBV7-2 combines with J gene TRBJ2-5, with TRBD2 matching 11 bases. The CDR3 is 16 amino acids. J was trimmed by 5 bases and V by 2 bases; bases with no gene match: 7. The germline gives CDR1 SGHTA, CDR2 FQGNSA. The chain's CDR3 is CASSLITTSGDETQYF. The CDR3 DNA reads as TGTGCCAGCAGCTTAATCACGACTAGCGGGGACGAGACCCAGTACTTC.

The chain employs TRBV6-1 and TRBJ2-7; D might be TRBD2 (5 bases). This CDR3 spans 13 amino acids. Trimming left V 8 bases short and J 1 base short, with 12 bases between. Germline V gene data show CDR1 as MNHNS and CDR2 as SASEGT. The CDR3 coding sequence is TGTGCCAGCCTGTCGGGGAATTCCTACGAGCAGTACTTC. Translated: CASLSGNSYEQYF.

The chain has TRBV5-1 and TRBJ2-7; TRBD1 matches 8 bases. Germline V gene data show CDR1 as SGHRS and CDR2 as YFSETQ. J lost 7 bases, V lost 0 bases, and 9 bases had no gene match. CDR3 length equals 15 residues. CDR3 loop: CASSLAPTGVGEQYF. CDR3 sequence (DNA): TGCGCCAGCAGCTTGGCCCCGACAGGGGTGGGTGAGCAGTACTTC. Drawing the rest from reference TRBV5-1 and TRBJ2-7, the complete variable domain is KAGVTQTPRYLIKTRGQQVTLSCSPISGHRSVSWYQQTPGQGLQFLFEYFSETQRNKGNFPGRFSGRQFSNSRSEMNVSTLELGDSALYLCASSLAPTGVGEQYFGPGTRLTVT.

The chain carries TRBV6-1 and TRBJ1-4, with D possibly matching TRBD1 (6 bases). V was clipped by 8 bases and J by 3 bases, with 10 bases between them. This CDR3 is built from 13 residues. Germline CDR1 MNHNS, CDR2 SASEGT. For the CDR3, the DNA is TGTGCCAGCTGGGGACAACCTAATGAAAAACTGTTTTTT. Amino acid sequence: CASWGQPNEKLFF.

This clone was found once. V gene TRBV11-3 combines with J gene TRBJ2-1; D not resolved. CDR3 length: 13 amino acids. Germline V gene sequence: CDR1 SGHNT, CDR2 YENEEA. Trimming removed 2 bases from V and 5 bases from J, with 7 bases in between. The CDR3 reads CASSLSVNNEQFF. In nucleotides, the CDR3 is TGTGCCAGCAGCTTATCCGTTAACAATGAGCAGTTCTTC. The full variable domain, its missing parts supplied by reference TRBV11-3 and TRBJ2-1, is EAGVVQSPRYKIIEKKQPVAFWCNPISGHNTLYWYLQNLGQGPELLIRYENEEAVDDSQLPKDRFSAERLKGVDSTLKIQPAELGDSAVYLCASSLSVNNEQFFGPGTRLTVL.

This clone was seen at least ten times. The chain is built from TRBV12-5 and TRBJ2-1; D is possibly TRBD2 (6 bases). Germline V gene lookup returns CDR1 LGHNT and CDR2 FRNRAP. With 0 bases removed from V and 9 bases from J, the gap between germline ends came to 15 bases. The CDR3 runs to 15 residues. CDR3 DNA: TGTGCTAGTGGTTTGGTACCGGAGGGGCAAATTGAGCAGTTCTTC. Its translation is CASGLVPEGQIEQFF.

The V call is TRBV5-6, the J call TRBJ2-5, with 12 bases identical to TRBD2. The closer fit of TRBJ2-7 to the DNA end suggests the J call may be wrong. The CDR3 contains 16 residues. CDR1 is SGHDT and CDR2 is YYEEEE in the germline V gene. CDR3 region: CASSLAGLAGSYEQYF. The CDR3, as DNA: TGTGCCAGCAGCTTGGCCGGACTAGCGGGGTCCTACGAGCAGTACTTC.

The chain is built from TRBV7-9 and TRBJ1-2; the D is unclear. Germline V CDR1 and CDR2: SEHNR, FQNEAQ (reference sequence). V was cut by 6 bases and J by 3 bases, with 8 bases left in between. CDR3 size: 12 residues. The CDR3, as DNA: TGTGCCAGCAGTAACTTTGACTATGGCTACACCTTC. Translating it yields CASSNFDYGYTF.

The rearrangement links TRBV19 to TRBJ2-5; TRBD2 aligns across 9 bases. The DNA matches TRBJ2-7 better at its end, which makes the J call doubtful. This CDR3 contains 17 residues. Germline CDR1 is LNHDA and CDR2 is SQIVND (reference sequence). The CDR3 is CASSPVFSGSSSYEQYF. As DNA, the CDR3 is TGTGCCAGTAGTCCCGTATTTAGCGGGAGTTCCTCCTACGAGCAGTACTTC.

This sequence joins TRBV6-6 and TRBJ1-2, with 10 bases that match TRBD1. The ends lost 6 bases at V and 8 bases at J; junction bases unmatched: 12. From germline, CDR1 is MNHNY and CDR2 SVGAGI (reference sequence). This CDR3 comprises 15 residues. The CDR3 spells CASRRGTGDPGGYTF. CDR3 sequence (DNA): TGTGCCAGCAGAAGAGGGACAGGGGATCCAGGAGGCTACACCTTC.

DNA of the CDR3: TGCAGCGTTAGTCTAGCGGGAGTAGGTGAGCAGTTCTTC. Encoded protein: CSVSLAGVGEQFF. The chain links TRBV29-1 to TRBJ2-1; 10 bases are shared with TRBD2. The trim removed 5 bases at V and 9 bases at J, leaving 7 bases unmatched. From germline, CDR1 is SQVTM and CDR2 ANQGSEA. This CDR3 has 13 amino acids.